These 17 T cell receptor beta chains came from one sample sequenced in a study of blood T cell repertoires in COVID-19. Here immunoSEQ multiplex PCR was the method, and the copy in TCRdb shows in-frame clones only, minus some. The sample has 200,000 to 250,000 clones, just under 85% seen once. Sequenced input: peripheral blood. Receptor source: a woman aged 55-70 years with active or convalescent COVID-19.

The chain joins TRBV3-1 (or the pseudogene TRBV3-2) to TRBJ1-5; 8 bases fit TRBD1. Germline assignment: CDR1 LGHDT and CDR2 YNNKEL (reference sequence). CDR3 length: 14 amino acids. The V segment lost 4 bases and the J segment 6 bases; nucleotides outside the gene matches: 5. This CDR3 is CASSPSGGAQPQHF. As DNA, the CDR3 is TGTGCCAGCAGCCCCTCAGGGGGCGCTCAGCCCCAGCATTTT.

This chain joins TRBV6-5 and TRBJ1-2; 7 bases are shared with TRBD1. This CDR3 comprises 14 residues. Germline CDR1 is MNHEY and CDR2 is SVGAGI. Trimming cost V 5 bases and J 4 bases; bases outside gene matches: 7. The CDR3 coding sequence is TGTGCCAGCAGTCACAGGGGAGAGGGCTATGGCTACACCTTC. Its protein is CASSHRGEGYGYTF.

This chain uses TRBV4-1 with TRBJ2-5, with TRBD1 matching 11 bases. The CDR3 covers 16 residues. The germline gives CDR1 MGHRA, CDR2 YSYEKL. With 3 bases clipped from V and 1 base from J, the junction kept 4 bases outside the gene matches. The CDR3 nucleotides are TGCGCCAGCAGCCAGGGGACAGGGGGGTTCCAAGAGACCCAGTACTTC. This encodes CASSQGTGGFQETQYF.

The chain uses TRBV19 and TRBJ1-2; unclear D gene. The CDR3 sequence is 14 residues long. Germline CDR1 and CDR2: LNHDA and SQIVND (reference sequence). V lost 0 bases and J lost 2, with 7 bases in between. As DNA, the CDR3 is TGTGCCAGTAGTATAGATGCAGAAAACTATGGCTACACCTTC. Translation: CASSIDAENYGYTF.

The rearrangement uses TRBV2 and TRBJ2-2, with 8 bases identical to TRBD1. There are 17 residues in the CDR3. The V gene end was trimmed by 2 bases and the J gene end by 4 bases; junction bases not matched to a gene: 9. Germline V CDR1 and CDR2: SNHLY, FYNNEI. CDR3 DNA: TGTGCCAGCAGTGAACGGGCAGGGGGCGTCGGCACCGGGGAGCTGTTTTTT. Protein: CASSERAGGVGTGELFF.

The rearrangement links TRBV30 to TRBJ2-3, with 11 bases aligning to TRBD2. The CDR3 sequence is 14 residues long. The junction had 2 bases not matched to a gene; V was cut back by 3 bases and J by 3 bases. Germline-derived CDR1 and CDR2 are GTSNPN and SVGIG (reference sequence). The CDR3 DNA follows: TGTGCCTGGAGACTAGCGGGAGCAACAGATACGCAGTATTTT. Encoded protein: CAWRLAGATDTQYF.

This rearrangement joins TRBV5-1 to TRBJ2-5; TRBD2 matches at 7 bases. The junction had 7 bases not matched to a gene; V was cut back by 3 bases and J by 5 bases. Germline V gene lookup returns CDR1 SGHRS and CDR2 YFSETQ. The CDR3 loop spans 14 amino acids. The CDR3 coding sequence is TGCGCCAGCAGCTCCAAGCGGGGCGGTGAGACCCAGTACTTC. It specifies CASSSKRGGETQYF.

The chain employs TRBV2 and TRBJ1-2, with unresolved D. Trimming shortened V by 4 bases and J by 3 bases, and 9 bases separated the two germline ends. This CDR3 has 13 residues. Germline V lookup: CDR1 SNHLY, CDR2 FYNNEI. The CDR3 DNA follows: TGTGCCAGCAGTGTCGGGAGCTACTATGGCTACACCTTC. Its protein is CASSVGSYYGYTF.

The V and J genes are TRBV30 and TRBJ2-1; 9 bases match TRBD2. The CDR3 sequence is 13 residues long. The J segment lost 4 bases and the V segment lost 3 bases, leaving 1 base of the junction unmatched. Germline values: CDR1 GTSNPN, CDR2 SVGIG (reference sequence). CDR3 bases: TGTGCCTGGAGCCTAGCGGGGTACAATGAGCAGTTCTTC. This translates into CAWSLAGYNEQFF.

The J gene is TRBJ1-1, the V gene TRBV5-1; 8 bases map to TRBD1. J lost 7 bases, V lost 0 bases, and 5 bases had no gene match. CDR3 length: 14 amino acids. Germline V lookup: CDR1 SGHRS, CDR2 YFSETQ. CDR3 nucleotide sequence: TGCGCCAGCAGCTTGGAGGACAGGGCGGGTGAAGCTTTCTTT. Translating gives CASSLEDRAGEAFF.

This chain joins TRBV20-1 and TRBJ2-1; D is ambiguous. From germline, CDR1 is DFQATT and CDR2 SNEGSKA (reference sequence). CDR3 length equals 16 residues. V was trimmed by 3 bases and J by 0 bases, leaving 15 bases between them. The CDR3 reads CSASFMSDSSYNEQFF. The CDR3 DNA reads TGCAGTGCTAGTTTTATGAGTGATAGCTCCTACAATGAGCAGTTCTTC.

The chain uses TRBV9 and TRBJ2-5, with D hard to call. The V gene's germline CDR1 is SGDLS and CDR2 YYNGEE. This CDR3 has 14 amino acids. Deletions cut 0 bases from V and 5 bases from J, with 11 bases between. The CDR3 DNA follows: TGTGCCAGCAGCGTAGGCCCTAACGGGGAGACCCAGTACTTC. Amino acid sequence: CASSVGPNGETQYF.

The rearrangement joins TRBV5-1 to TRBJ1-1, with a weak D call TRBD1 (5 bases). Trimming left V 0 bases short and J 4 bases short, with 10 bases between. The CDR3 runs to 14 residues. The germline CDR1 and CDR2 sequences are SGHRS and YFSETQ. Written as DNA, the CDR3 is TGCGCCAGCAGCTTGGACAGTCAGGGCACTGAAGCTTTCTTT. This translates into CASSLDSQGTEAFF. The complete variable domain, with remaining parts taken from reference TRBV5-1 and TRBJ1-1, reads KAGVTQTPRYLIKTRGQQVTLSCSPISGHRSVSWYQQTPGQGLQFLFEYFSETQRNKGNFPGRFSGRQFSNSRSEMNVSTLELGDSALYLCASSLDSQGTEAFFGQGTRLTVV.

This chain uses TRBV6-1 with TRBJ1-5, with a tentative D call TRBD1 (6 bases). Trimming shortened V by 0 bases and J by 0 bases, and 18 bases separated the two germline ends. CDR3 length: 19 residues. Germline CDR1 is MNHNS and CDR2 is SASEGT. The CDR3 is CASSEAGTRAPYSNQPQHF. In DNA form, the CDR3 reads TGTGCCAGCAGTGAAGCCGGGACACGGGCCCCTTATAGCAATCAGCCCCAGCATTTT.

This chain links TRBV4-1 with TRBJ2-7; weak D call: TRBD2 (5 bases). This CDR3 is built from 13 residues. V lost 5 bases, J lost 3 bases, and 11 bases lay in between. CDR1 is MGHRA, CDR2 YSYEKL, per germline. Here the CDR3 DNA reads TGCGCCAGCAGCTTTGGGAGCGGCTACGAGCAGTACTTC. Its protein is CASSFGSGYEQYF.

This clone was seen more than once but under ten times. The chain uses TRBV5-6 and TRBJ2-5; D possibly corresponds to TRBD1 (5 bases). V was pared by 5 bases and J by 3 bases, with 11 bases between. CDR1 and CDR2 (germline): SGHDT, YYEEEE. This CDR3 has 13 amino acids. Here the CDR3 reads CASRLQDEETQYF. The CDR3 DNA reads as TGTGCCAGCAGATTACAGGACGAAGAGACCCAGTACTTC.

The V call is TRBV11-2, the J call TRBJ2-4, with D possibly TRBD1 on 5 matching bases. The germline V gene has CDR1 SGHAT and CDR2 FQNNGV. V shed 1 base and J shed 10 bases, with 14 bases lying between them. This CDR3 spans 14 amino acids. The CDR3 spells CASSLVQGSRIQYF. The CDR3 nucleotides read TGTGCCAGCAGCTTAGTTCAGGGATCTCGGATTCAGTACTTC.